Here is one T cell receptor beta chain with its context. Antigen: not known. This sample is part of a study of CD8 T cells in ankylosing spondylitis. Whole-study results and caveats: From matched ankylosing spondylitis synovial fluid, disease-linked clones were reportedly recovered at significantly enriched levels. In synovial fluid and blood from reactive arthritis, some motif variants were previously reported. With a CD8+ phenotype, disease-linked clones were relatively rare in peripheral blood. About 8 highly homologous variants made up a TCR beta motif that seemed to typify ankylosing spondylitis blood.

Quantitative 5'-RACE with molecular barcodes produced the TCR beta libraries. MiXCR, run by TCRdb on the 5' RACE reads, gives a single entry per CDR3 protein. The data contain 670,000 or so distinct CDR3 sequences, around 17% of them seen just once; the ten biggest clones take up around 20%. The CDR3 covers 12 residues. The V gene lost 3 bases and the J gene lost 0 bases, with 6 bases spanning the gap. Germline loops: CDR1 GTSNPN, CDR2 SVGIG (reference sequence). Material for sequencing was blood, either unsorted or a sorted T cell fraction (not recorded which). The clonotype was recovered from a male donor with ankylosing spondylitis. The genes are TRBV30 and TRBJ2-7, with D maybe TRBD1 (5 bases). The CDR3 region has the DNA TGTGCCTGGAGGGACAACTCCTACGAGCAGTACTTC. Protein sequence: CAWRDNSYEQYF.